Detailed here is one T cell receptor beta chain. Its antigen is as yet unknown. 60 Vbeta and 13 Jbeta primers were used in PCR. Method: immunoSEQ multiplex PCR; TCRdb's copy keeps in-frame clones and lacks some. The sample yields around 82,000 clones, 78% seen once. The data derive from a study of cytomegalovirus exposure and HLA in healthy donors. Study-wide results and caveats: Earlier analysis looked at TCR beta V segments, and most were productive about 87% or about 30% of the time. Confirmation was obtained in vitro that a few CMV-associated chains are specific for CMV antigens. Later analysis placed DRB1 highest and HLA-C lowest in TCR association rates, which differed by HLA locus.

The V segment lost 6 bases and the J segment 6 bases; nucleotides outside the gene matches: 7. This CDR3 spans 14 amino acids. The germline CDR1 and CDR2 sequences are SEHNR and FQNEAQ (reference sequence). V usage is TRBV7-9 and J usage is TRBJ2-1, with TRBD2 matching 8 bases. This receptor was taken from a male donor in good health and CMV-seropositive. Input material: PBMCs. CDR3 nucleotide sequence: TGTGCCAGCAGTCGGGGGGGAGGCTTCAATGAGCAGTTCTTC. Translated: CASSRGGGFNEQFF.